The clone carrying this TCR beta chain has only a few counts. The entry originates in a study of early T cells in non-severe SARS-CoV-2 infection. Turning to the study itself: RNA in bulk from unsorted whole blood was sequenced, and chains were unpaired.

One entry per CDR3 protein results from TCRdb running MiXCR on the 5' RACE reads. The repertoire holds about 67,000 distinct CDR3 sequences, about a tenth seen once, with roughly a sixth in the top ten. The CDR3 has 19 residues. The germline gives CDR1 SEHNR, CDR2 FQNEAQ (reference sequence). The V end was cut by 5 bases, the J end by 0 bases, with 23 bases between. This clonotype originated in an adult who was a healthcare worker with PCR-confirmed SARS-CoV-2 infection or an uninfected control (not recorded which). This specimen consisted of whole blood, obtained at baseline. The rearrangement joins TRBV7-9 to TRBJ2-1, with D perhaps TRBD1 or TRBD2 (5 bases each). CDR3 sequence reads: CASSTHPGLMASSYNEQFF. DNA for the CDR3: TGTGCCAGCAGCACACATCCGGGGCTTATGGCTAGCTCCTACAATGAGCAGTTCTTC.